The 21 T cell receptor beta chains given below trace back to one sample, sequenced in a study. Cells sorted as Tregs were CD4+, CD25+ and CD127-/low. TCRdb re-derived calls from the 5' RACE reads in MiXCR, one entry per CDR3 protein. The sample includes roughly 42,000 distinct CDR3 sequences, approximately 22% of them seen just once. Sequencing was done on a sample of Tregs sorted from blood. The receptor source for this set is a female donor with breast cancer.

V gene TRBV4-1 combines with J gene TRBJ2-4; a possible D gene is TRBD1 (5 bases). CDR1 MGHRA and CDR2 YSYEKL come from the germline V gene. Trimming left V 1 base short and J 2 bases short, with 18 bases between. The CDR3 is 18 residues long. The CDR3 DNA reads TGCGCCAGCAGCCAAGGTCTAGGGGCCGTCTTTTCCAAAAACATTCAGTACTTC. It yields the protein CASSQGLGAVFSKNIQYF.

This clonotype was counted at least ten times. V and J are TRBV7-3 and TRBJ2-7; no definite D call. Trimming stripped 2 bases from V and 10 bases from J, with 18 bases between. Germline values: CDR1 SGHTA, CDR2 FQGTGA. The CDR3 runs to 14 residues. The CDR3 DNA reads as TGTGCCAGCAGCTTAGTTCCGACTCCCGACCCTCAGTACTTC. Translated: CASSLVPTPDPQYF. Variable domain in full (rest from reference TRBV7-3 and TRBJ2-7): GAGVSQTPSNKVTEKGKYVELRCDPISGHTALYWYRQSLGQGPEFLIYFQGTGAADDSGLPNDRFFAVRPEGSVSTLKIQRTERGDSAVYLCASSLVPTPDPQYFGPGTRLTVT.

In the case of this clonotype: A much larger clone lies one base from this, so it may be a read error. V gene TRBV12-3 or TRBV12-4 combines with J gene TRBJ2-1; weak D call: TRBD1 (6 bases). The CDR3 spans 11 residues. The chain's CDR3 is CASAQGIEQLF. The CDR3 DNA follows: TGTGCCAGCGCTCAGGGGATTGAGCAGCTCTTC.

This clonotype showed up many times. J is TRBJ1-1 and V is TRBV12-3 or TRBV12-4; D not certain. The length of the CDR3 is 11 residues. Trimming shortened V by 7 bases and J by 4 bases, and 7 bases separated the two germline ends. The CDR3 DNA is TGTGCCAGCATTACGGTCACTGAAGCTTTCTTT. It is translated as CASITVTEAFF.

The chain carries TRBV30 and TRBJ1-2, with D possibly TRBD1 on 5 matching bases. V dropped 0 bases and J dropped 4 bases, with 12 bases sitting between them. Germline CDR1 reads GTSNPN; CDR2 reads SVGIG (reference sequence). The CDR3 totals 14 residues. In nucleotides, the CDR3 is TGTGCCTGGAGTGTTGGCCAGGGTAGCTATGGCTACACCTTC. Translation: CAWSVGQGSYGYTF.

This clonotype has ten or more counts. The V and J genes are TRBV21-1 and TRBJ2-1; the table's D gene call, TRBD2, was not cross checked with the DNA. TRBV21-1 is a recognized pseudogene. The CDR3 loop spans 16 amino acids. CDR3 loop: CASSTRASGKVYEQFF. The CDR3 bases are TGTGCCAGCAGCACAAGGGCTAGCGGGAAGGTCTATGAGCAGTTCTTC.

The chain recombines TRBV30 with TRBJ2-7; D may match TRBD1 or TRBD2 (6 bases each). V lost 8 bases to trimming and J lost 6 bases, with 17 bases between them. This CDR3 is 12 amino acids long. The germline gives CDR1 GTSNPN, CDR2 SVGIG (reference sequence). In DNA form, the CDR3 reads TGTGCCCTAGATCGAGGGGGGCTCGAGCAGTACTTC. It encodes CALDRGGLEQYF.

This clonotype appeared many times. This rearrangement joins TRBV6-2 or TRBV6-3 to TRBJ2-3, with TRBD1 as a possible D gene (5 bases). V dropped 4 bases and J dropped 4 bases, with 12 bases sitting between them. The germline V gene has CDR1 MNHEY and CDR2 SVGEGT. CDR3 length equals 14 residues. The CDR3 bases are TGTGCCAGCAGTTCGTCAGCAGGGCCAGATACGCAGTATTTT. Protein sequence: CASSSSAGPDTQYF.

This clonotype was counted many times. The J gene is TRBJ1-1, the V gene TRBV5-1, with a tentative D call TRBD1 (5 bases). The length of the CDR3 is 13 residues. CDR1 is SGHRS, CDR2 YFSETQ, per germline. V was cut by 1 base and J by 5 bases, with 9 bases left in between. The DNA of the CDR3 is TGCGCCAGCAGCTTGTATGGGGGAACTGAAGCTTTCTTT. Translated: CASSLYGGTEAFF.

This clonotype was detected a few times. The V call is TRBV3-1, the J call TRBJ2-1; TRBD2 aligns across 11 bases. Germline trimming cut 0 bases from V and 5 bases from J; bases unmatched to any gene: 6. This CDR3 is built from 17 residues. Germline assignment: CDR1 LGHDT and CDR2 YNNKEL (reference sequence). CDR3 sequence: CASSQDLASGGNNEQFF. The CDR3 DNA is TGTGCCAGCAGCCAAGATTTGGCTAGCGGGGGGAACAATGAGCAGTTCTTC.

This clonotype was counted ten times or more. This CDR3 is CASSHGVTGELFF. CDR3 sequence (DNA): TGCGCCAGCAGCCACGGTGTTACCGGGGAGCTGTTTTTT. The chain uses TRBV4-1 and TRBJ2-2; D gene uncertain. V lost 3 bases to trimming and J lost 5 bases, with 7 bases between them. The CDR3 is 13 amino acids. Germline loops: CDR1 MGHRA, CDR2 YSYEKL.

This clonotype has just a few counts. V is TRBV28 and J is TRBJ1-6; 8 positions agree with TRBD1. The CDR3 spans 14 residues. V lost 3 bases to trimming and J lost 9 bases; unmatched junction nucleotides: 4. Germline assignment: CDR1 MDHEN and CDR2 SYDVKM. CDR3: CASSLTGVVSPLHF. CDR3 in DNA: TGTGCCAGCAGTTTGACAGGGGTGGTTTCACCCCTCCACTTT.

Notes on this clonotype: A single base separates this from a much larger clone, so it may be a read error. This rearrangement joins TRBV6-1 to TRBJ2-5; perhaps TRBD2 as D (6 bases). V lost 8 bases and J lost 9, with 13 bases in between. Germline lookup yields CDR1 MNHNS and CDR2 SASEGT. The CDR3 loop spans 11 amino acids. Here the CDR3 DNA reads TGTGCCAGCGTGTGGTGGGAGGCCCAGTACTTC. This sequence encodes CASVWWEAQYF.

A remark on this clonotype: One end of the junction is discordant with germline, which a read error may explain. This chain joins TRBV28 and TRBJ1-3; D might be TRBD1 (6 bases). Germline CDR1 is MDHEN and CDR2 is SYDVKM. The CDR3 covers 15 residues. CDR3: CASGGASNSGDTIYF. The DNA for the CDR3 is TGTGCCAGCGGGGGGGCTAGCAACTCTGGAGACACCATATATTTT.

The gene calls are TRBV5-1 and TRBJ1-2, with 7 bases lining up with TRBD1. CDR3 length: 14 residues. With 6 bases clipped from V and 4 bases from J, the junction kept 9 bases outside the gene matches. The germline V gene encodes CDR1 SGHRS and CDR2 YFSETQ. The CDR3 reads CASTQGRQGYGYTF. The CDR3 region has the DNA TGCGCCAGCACACAGGGGAGGCAAGGCTATGGCTACACCTTC.

Concerning this clonotype: This may stem from a read error, because a much larger clone lies one nucleotide away. The rearrangement links TRBV29-1 to TRBJ2-4, with D possibly TRBD2 on 6 matching bases. The CDR3 extends over 15 amino acids. The V and J ends lost 8 bases and 0 bases respectively, with 17 bases between them. The germline gives CDR1 SQVTM, CDR2 ANQGSEA. The CDR3 here is CSRCWGELAKNIQYF. The CDR3 DNA reads as TGCAGCAGATGTTGGGGGGAACTAGCCAAAAACATTCAGTACTTC.

Details on this clonotype: The junction differs from germline at one of its ends, possibly a read error. The V call is TRBV5-5, the J call TRBJ2-1; no clear D. The CDR3 is 14 amino acids. CDR1 is SGHKS and CDR2 is YYEKEE in the germline V gene (reference sequence). CDR3 region: CANSLAGGYNEQFF. For the CDR3, the DNA is TGTGCCAACAGCTTGGCAGGCGGATACAATGAGCAGTTCTTC.

In its sample, this clonotype was seen many times. This CDR3 reads CSAGTSGDEQYF. The CDR3 region has the DNA TGCAGCGCCGGGACTAGCGGTGACGAGCAGTACTTC. The V call is TRBV29-1, the J call TRBJ2-7; 11 bases line up with TRBD2. Germline CDR1 and CDR2: SQVTM and ANQGSEA. V gave up 7 bases and J gave up 5 bases; unmatched junction bases: 4. The CDR3 sequence is 12 residues long.

CDR3 DNA: TGCAGTCAGACAGGGGGAACGATAGATACGCAGTATTTT. Translated: CSQTGGTIDTQYF. The J gene is TRBJ2-3, the V gene TRBV20-1; 9 bases line up with TRBD1. Germline values: CDR1 DFQATT, CDR2 SNEGSKA (reference sequence). The CDR3 spans 13 residues. V shed 8 bases, J shed 5 bases, and the junction held 8 bases outside the gene matches.

The chain couples TRBV12-3 or TRBV12-4 to TRBJ2-1, with TRBD1 matching 10 bases. CDR3 length equals 14 residues. V trimming: 6 bases; J trimming: 6 bases; junction bases outside the gene matches: 5. In DNA form, the CDR3 reads TGTGCCAGCAGACCCAGGACAGGGGGCAATGAGCAGTTCTTC. This translates into CASRPRTGGNEQFF.

The chain recombines TRBV5-5 with TRBJ2-1, with D perhaps matching TRBD1 (5 bases). Trimming took 2 bases from V and 7 from J, leaving 10 bases between them. The CDR3 consists of 13 residues. In germline, CDR1 is SGHKS, CDR2 YYEKEE (reference sequence). The CDR3 reads CASSFQGFNEQFF. DNA of the CDR3: TGTGCCAGCAGCTTTCAGGGATTTAATGAGCAGTTCTTC.